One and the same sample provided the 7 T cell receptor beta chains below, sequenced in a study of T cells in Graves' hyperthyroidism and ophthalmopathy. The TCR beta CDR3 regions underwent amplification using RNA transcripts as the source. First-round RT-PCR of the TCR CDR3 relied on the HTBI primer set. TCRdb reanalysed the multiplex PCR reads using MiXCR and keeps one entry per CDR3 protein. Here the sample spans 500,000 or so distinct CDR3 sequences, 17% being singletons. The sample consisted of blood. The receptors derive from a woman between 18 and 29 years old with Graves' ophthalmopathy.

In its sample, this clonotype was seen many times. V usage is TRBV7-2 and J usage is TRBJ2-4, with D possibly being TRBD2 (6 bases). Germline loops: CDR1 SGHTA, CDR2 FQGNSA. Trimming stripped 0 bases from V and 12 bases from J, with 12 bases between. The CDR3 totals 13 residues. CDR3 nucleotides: TGTGCCAGCAGCTTAGCCGGGCGGGACCCTCAGTACTTC. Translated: CASSLAGRDPQYF.

The CDR3 is CASSSATGGSDTQYF. DNA of the CDR3: TGTGCCAGCAGTTCCGCGACAGGGGGGTCAGATACGCAGTATTTT. The chain links TRBV27 to TRBJ2-3; 9 bases line up with TRBD1. CDR1 MNHEY and CDR2 SMNVEV come from the germline V gene (reference sequence). The CDR3 spans 15 residues. J gave up 4 bases and V 4 bases, and 6 bases lay outside the gene matches.

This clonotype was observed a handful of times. The CDR3 sequence: CASSEQISLGETQYF. The DNA of the CDR3 is TGTGCCAGCAGCGAACAGATCAGTCTGGGGGAGACCCAGTACTTC. The chain links TRBV7-6 to TRBJ2-5, with unresolved D. There are 15 residues in the CDR3. Trimming cost V 5 bases and J 5 bases, with 18 bases left between them. Germline V gives CDR1 SGHVS, CDR2 FNYEAQ.

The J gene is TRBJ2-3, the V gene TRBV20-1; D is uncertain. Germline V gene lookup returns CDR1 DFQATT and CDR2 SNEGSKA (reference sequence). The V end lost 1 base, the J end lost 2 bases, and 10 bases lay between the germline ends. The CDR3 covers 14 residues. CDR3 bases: TGCAGTGCTAGAGCTGCACTGAACACAGATACGCAGTATTTT. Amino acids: CSARAALNTDTQYF.

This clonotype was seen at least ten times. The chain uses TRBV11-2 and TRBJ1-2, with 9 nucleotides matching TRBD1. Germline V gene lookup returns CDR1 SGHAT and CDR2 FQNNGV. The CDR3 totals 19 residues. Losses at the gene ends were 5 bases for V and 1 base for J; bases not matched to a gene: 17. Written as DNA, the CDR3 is TGTGCCAGCAGCCCCCCGGGGCGGGACAGGGCCTGGATTAACTATGGCTACACCTTC. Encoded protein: CASSPPGRDRAWINYGYTF.

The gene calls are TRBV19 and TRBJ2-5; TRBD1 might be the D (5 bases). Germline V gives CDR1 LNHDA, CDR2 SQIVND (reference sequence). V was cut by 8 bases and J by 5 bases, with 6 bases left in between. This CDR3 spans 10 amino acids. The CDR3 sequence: CASGAETQYF. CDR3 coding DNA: TGTGCCAGTGGGGCGGAGACCCAGTACTTC.

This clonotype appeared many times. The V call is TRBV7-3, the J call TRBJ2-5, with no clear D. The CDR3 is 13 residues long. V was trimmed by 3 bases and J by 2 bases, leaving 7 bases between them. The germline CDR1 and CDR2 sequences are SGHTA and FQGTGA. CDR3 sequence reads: CASSLESQETQYF. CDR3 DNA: TGTGCCAGCAGCTTGGAGTCGCAAGAGACCCAGTACTTC. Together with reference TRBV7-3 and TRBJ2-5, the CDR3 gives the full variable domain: GAGVSQTPSNKVTEKGKYVELRCDPISGHTALYWYRQSLGQGPEFLIYFQGTGAADDSGLPNDRFFAVRPEGSVSTLKIQRTERGDSAVYLCASSLESQETQYFGPGTRLLVL.